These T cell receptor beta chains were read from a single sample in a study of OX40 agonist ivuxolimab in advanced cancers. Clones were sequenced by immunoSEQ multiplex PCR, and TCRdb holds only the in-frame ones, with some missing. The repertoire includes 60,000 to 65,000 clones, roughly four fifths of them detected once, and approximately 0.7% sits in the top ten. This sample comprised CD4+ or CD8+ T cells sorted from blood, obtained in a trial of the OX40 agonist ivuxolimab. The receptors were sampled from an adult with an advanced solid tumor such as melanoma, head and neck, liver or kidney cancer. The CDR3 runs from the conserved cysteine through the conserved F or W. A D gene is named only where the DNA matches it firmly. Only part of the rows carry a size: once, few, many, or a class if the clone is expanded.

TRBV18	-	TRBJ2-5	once	TGTGCCAGCTCACCACTAAGGGGCGGAGAGACCCAGTACTTC	CASSPLRGGETQYF
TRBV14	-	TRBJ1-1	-	TGTGCCAGCAGCCTTCGAGGAGTTGAAGCTTTCTTT	CASSLRGVEAFF
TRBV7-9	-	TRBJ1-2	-	TGTGCCAGCAGCTTAGTCCACTATGGCTACACCTTC	CASSLVHYGYTF
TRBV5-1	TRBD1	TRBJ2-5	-	TGCGCCAGCAGCTTAGCCGGGACAGGGGAAGAGACCCAGTACTTC	CASSLAGTGEETQYF
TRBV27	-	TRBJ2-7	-	TGTGCCAGCAGTGGAGTGATGGGGACTGGGATCTACGAGCAGTACTTC	CASSGVMGTGIYEQYF
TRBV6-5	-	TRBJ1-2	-	TGTGCCAGCAGAAAGGCGACAGCCGGGCACTATGGCTACACCTTC	CASRKATAGHYGYTF
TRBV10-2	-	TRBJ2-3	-	TGCGCCAGCAGGAAGGGGACAGATACGCAGTATTTT	CASRKGTDTQYF
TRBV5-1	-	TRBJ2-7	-	TGCGCCAGCAGCTTGGCTGGGTCTGCCTACGAGCAGTACTTC	CASSLAGSAYEQYF
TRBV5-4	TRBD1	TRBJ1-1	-	TGTGCCAGCAGCTTGTTGGCAGGGGGTGACACTGAAGCTTTCTTT	CASSLLAGGDTEAFF
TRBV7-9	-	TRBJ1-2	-	TGTGCCAGCAGAGGCAGCGTTAATAACTATGGCTACACCTTC	CASRGSVNNYGYTF
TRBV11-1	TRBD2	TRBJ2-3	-	TGTGCCAGCAGCTTATTCGAATCGAGCGGGGGGTGGGGCACAGATACGCAGTATTTT	CASSLFESSGGWGTDTQYF
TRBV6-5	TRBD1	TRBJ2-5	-	TGTGCCAGCAGTTACATAGGGACAGGGGGTCGGGAGACCCAGTACTTC	CASSYIGTGGRETQYF
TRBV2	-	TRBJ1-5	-	TGTGCCAGCAGTGCCGGGACTTTTACCCAGCCCCAGCATTTT	CASSAGTFTQPQHF
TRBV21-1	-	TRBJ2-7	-	TGTGCCAGCAGCAAAGAGTTGAACCCCCAAGCATCCTACGAGCAGTACTTC	CASSKELNPQASYEQYF
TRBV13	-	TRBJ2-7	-	TGTGCCAGCAGCTTAATAGGGAGCAACGAGCAGTACTTC	CASSLIGSNEQYF
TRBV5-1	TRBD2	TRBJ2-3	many	TGCGCCAGCCTCCGGGGGGGTAGCACAGATACGCAGTATTTT	CASLRGGSTDTQYF
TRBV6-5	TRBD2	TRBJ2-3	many	TGTGCCAGCACCGATGGACTAGCGGGGTTCGATACGCAGTATTTT	CASTDGLAGFDTQYF
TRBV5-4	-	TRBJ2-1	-	TGTGCCAGCAGCCCTGAGCGGGATGAGCAGTTCTTC	CASSPERDEQFF
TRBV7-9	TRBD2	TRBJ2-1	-	TGTGCCAGCAGCCAATGGGGACTAGCGGGGTTCAATGAGCAGTTCTTC	CASSQWGLAGFNEQFF
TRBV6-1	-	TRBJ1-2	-	TGTGCCAGCAGTGAACTAGGCCCTAACTATGGCTACACCTTC	CASSELGPNYGYTF
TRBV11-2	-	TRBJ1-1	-	TGTGCCAGCAGCCCGGGGGAGTTTTGGGATTGGAACACTGAAGCTTTCTTT	CASSPGEFWDWNTEAFF
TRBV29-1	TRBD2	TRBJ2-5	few	TGCAGCGTCGCCTCGGCGGGAGCCTCAGAGACCCAGTACTTC	CSVASAGASETQYF
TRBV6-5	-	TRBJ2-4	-	TGTGCCAGCAGTTACTCAGGGGTGGGCATTCAGTACTTC	CASSYSGVGIQYF
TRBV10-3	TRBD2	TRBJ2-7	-	TGTGCCATCGGTAGGGGACTAGCGGGATCCTACGAGCAGTACTTC	CAIGRGLAGSYEQYF
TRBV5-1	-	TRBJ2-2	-	TGCGCCAGCCGATACAGGGTCGGGAACACCGGGGAGCTGTTTTTT	CASRYRVGNTGELFF
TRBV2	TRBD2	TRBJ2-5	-	TGTGCCAGCAGTTCAGGACTAGCGGGGACCCATCGGTACTTC	CASSSGLAGTHRYF
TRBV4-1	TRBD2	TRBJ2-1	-	TGCGCCAGCAGCCCATCTGGCGGGGGGCTCAATGAGCAGTTCTTC	CASSPSGGGLNEQFF
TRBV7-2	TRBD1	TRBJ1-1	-	TGTGCCAGCAGCCTTGGACAGGGAAGGGGCACTGAAGCTTTCTTT	CASSLGQGRGTEAFF
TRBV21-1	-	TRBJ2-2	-	TGTGCCAGCAGCACCCGTTCTAGCGGGAGTTTCGCGAACACCGGGGAGCTGTTTTTT	CASSTRSSGSFANTGELFF
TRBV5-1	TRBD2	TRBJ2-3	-	TGCGCCAGCAGCTTGAATGGACTAGCGGTTTTTTCTAGCACAGATACGCAGTATTTT	CASSLNGLAVFSSTDTQYF
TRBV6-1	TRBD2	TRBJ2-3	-	TGTGCCAGCAGTGCCGTTAGCGGGGCAGCAGATACGCAGTATTTT	CASSAVSGAADTQYF
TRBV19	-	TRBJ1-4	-	TGTGCCAGTAGTGGGGGGGTAGGACGAGAAAAACTGTTTTTT	CASSGGVGREKLFF
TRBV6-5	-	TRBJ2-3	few	TGTGCCAGCAGTTCCTTCCCGAGCACAGATACGCAGTATTTT	CASSSFPSTDTQYF
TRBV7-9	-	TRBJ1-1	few	TGTGCCAGCAGCCAAAACATGAACACTGAAGCTTTCTTT	CASSQNMNTEAFF
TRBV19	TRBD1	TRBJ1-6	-	TGTGCCAGTACCCCCGGGACAGGGATTAATTCACCCCTCCACTTT	CASTPGTGINSPLHF
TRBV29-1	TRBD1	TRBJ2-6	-	TGCAGCGTGGCAGGGGGCGGACGGGCCAACGTCCTGACTTTC	CSVAGGGRANVLTF
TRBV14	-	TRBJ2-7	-	TGTGCCAGCAGCCAAGACAGGGCCTCAACCTACGAGCAGTACTTC	CASSQDRASTYEQYF
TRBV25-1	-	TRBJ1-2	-	TGTGCCAGCAGGAAGACAAACCGCTATGGCTACACCTTC	CASRKTNRYGYTF